This T cell receptor (beta chain) was identified during a study of spatial heterogeneity in lung cancer. Study-wide background: Strong correlation was found between tumor-region TCR transcript counts and a T cell module score from matched bulk RNA-seq. Study findings and constraints: Within tumors, counts of expanded alpha and beta TCRs tracked tumor mutation counts. Nonsynonymous mutation counts, ubiquitous and regional, were tracked by the respective counts of ubiquitous and regional expanded TCRs.

Relative to its sample, this clonotype is medium-sized. Its antigen is not known. The CDR3 contains 16 residues. Germline loops: CDR1 SGHTA, CDR2 FQGNSA. V lost 5 bases and J 2 bases, leaving 16 bases between the germline ends. Time point reported: sample taken at primary tumor resection. TCRdb called the 5' RACE reads again in MiXCR, with one record for every CDR3 protein. The sample includes about 1,200 distinct CDR3 sequences, around 17% of them seen just once. This chain connects TRBV7-2 to TRBJ2-1; D may correspond to TRBD1 or TRBD2 (5 bases each). The specimen comprised lung tumor tissue, sampled at surgery. The clonotype originates from a male donor with early-stage non-small cell lung cancer. Written as DNA, the CDR3 is TGTGCCAGCAGCCGCAGTGGGGGAGCCGCCTACAATGAGCAGTTCTTC. Translated, it gives CASSRSGGAAYNEQFF. The full variable domain, in which reference TRBV7-2 and TRBJ2-1 provide the parts outside the CDR3, is GAGVSQSPSNKVTEKGKDVELRCDPISGHTALYWYRQSLGQGLEFLIYFQGNSAPDKSGLPSDRFSAERTGGSVSTLTIQRTQQEDSAVYLCASSRSGGAAYNEQFFGPGTRLTVL.